A single sample gave rise to the 20 T cell receptor beta chains below, sequenced in a study of blood T cells in healthy people across ages. For the second PCR, which ran for about 6 to 12 cycles, a sample-barcoded 5' primer and a J-beta primer mix were used. TCRdb reprocessed the 5' RACE reads via MiXCR and lists one record per CDR3 protein. The repertoire includes 850,000 to 1,000,000 distinct CDR3 sequences, roughly half of them detected once, and about a fifth sits in the top ten. Sequencing input: blood. These TCRs come from a woman in her fifties or sixties in good health.

The J gene is TRBJ2-4, the V gene TRBV15, with 9 positions matching TRBD1. The germline V gene encodes CDR1 LNHNV and CDR2 YYDKDF (reference sequence). The ends lost 4 bases at V and 0 bases at J; junction bases unmatched: 10. CDR3 length: 18 residues. DNA for the CDR3: TGTGCCACCAGCACCCGGACAGGGGCCGTGATAGCCAAAAACATTCAGTACTTC. Encoded protein: CATSTRTGAVIAKNIQYF.

V is TRBV28 and J is TRBJ1-2; tentative D call: TRBD1 (5 bases). Germline V lookup: CDR1 MDHEN, CDR2 SYDVKM. The CDR3 is 13 residues long. Trimming stripped 7 bases from V and 1 base from J, with 10 bases between. CDR3 coding DNA: TGTGCCAGCAAGGCCAGGGTTAACTATGGCTACACCTTC. The encoded protein is CASKARVNYGYTF.

This clonotype was seen a single time. The rearrangement joins TRBV27 to TRBJ1-2; D call uncertain. This CDR3 has 14 amino acids. Trimming cost V 3 bases and J 9 bases, with 17 bases left between them. From germline, CDR1 is MNHEY and CDR2 SMNVEV (reference sequence). The CDR3 sequence is CASSLGRSTLRYTF. DNA for the CDR3: TGTGCCAGCAGTTTGGGCAGGTCGACCCTCCGCTACACCTTC.

This clonotype occurred a few times. This chain connects TRBV20-1 to TRBJ2-1; 8 bases align to TRBD2. This CDR3 is 15 amino acids long. Per germline, CDR1 DFQATT and CDR2 SNEGSKA (reference sequence). V trimming: 5 bases; J trimming: 6 bases; junction bases outside the gene matches: 12. CDR3: CSAPNPGLGPNEQFF. The CDR3 nucleotides read TGCAGTGCTCCAAACCCGGGACTAGGTCCCAATGAGCAGTTCTTC.

V gene TRBV6-5 combines with J gene TRBJ1-6; D may be TRBD1 (5 bases). The CDR3 sequence is 12 residues long. Per germline, CDR1 MNHEY and CDR2 SVGAGI. V was clipped by 7 bases and J by 9 bases, with 10 bases between them. CDR3 nucleotide sequence: TGTGCCAGCACCGGGGGTAGTTCACCCCTCCACTTT. It specifies CASTGGSSPLHF.

This clonotype was detected once. J is TRBJ2-7 and V is TRBV5-1; D tentatively reads TRBD1 or TRBD2 (6 bases each). The germline CDR1 and CDR2 sequences are SGHRS and YFSETQ. CDR3 length: 14 amino acids. V was shortened by 0 bases and J by 4 bases, with 11 bases between the two germline ends. CDR3 sequence reads: CASSLAPGAYEQYF. The CDR3 DNA reads as TGCGCCAGCAGCTTGGCTCCGGGGGCATACGAGCAGTACTTC.

This chain's CDR3 is CASRSASSGANVLTF. CDR3 nucleotide sequence: TGTGCCAGCCGTTCAGCGAGCTCTGGGGCCAACGTCCTGACTTTC. This chain connects TRBV28 to TRBJ2-6; no firm D call. The V gene's germline CDR1 is MDHEN and CDR2 SYDVKM. This CDR3 spans 15 amino acids. Between the trimmed V and J ends, which lost 8 bases and 0 bases, there was a span of 11 bases.

This clonotype was observed a few times. The gene calls are TRBV5-1 and TRBJ2-3; D is unresolved. CDR3 size: 14 residues. CDR1 and CDR2 (germline): SGHRS, YFSETQ. V was cut by 4 bases and J by 2 bases, with 11 bases left in between. The CDR3 reads CASSASPNTDTQYF. The CDR3 nucleotides read TGCGCCAGCAGCGCGAGTCCGAACACAGATACGCAGTATTTT.

A few counts support this clonotype. The V gene is TRBV5-1, the J gene TRBJ2-6; D possibly matches TRBD1 or TRBD2 (5 bases each). Germline V lookup: CDR1 SGHRS, CDR2 YFSETQ. V was clipped by 4 bases and J by 0 bases, with 14 bases between them. The CDR3 is 17 residues long. CDR3 nucleotides: TGCGCCAGCAGCCCGGCCGGGACCGCCTCTGGGGCCAACGTCCTGACTTTC. As protein: CASSPAGTASGANVLTF.

This clonotype turned up a few times. The gene calls are TRBV7-2 and TRBJ2-3; 11 bases are shared with TRBD2. The germline V gene encodes CDR1 SGHTA and CDR2 FQGNSA. Trimming cost V 1 base and J 9 bases; bases outside gene matches: 6. The CDR3 runs 15 residues. The CDR3 DNA reads as TGTGCCAGCAGCTTAGAACTAGCGGGAGTACACACGCAGTATTTT. Translation gives CASSLELAGVHTQYF.

V usage is TRBV5-1 and J usage is TRBJ2-7, with a possible D match to TRBD2 (6 bases). Trimming took 4 bases from V and 3 from J, leaving 17 bases between them. CDR3 length: 15 residues. Per germline, CDR1 SGHRS and CDR2 YFSETQ. The DNA of the CDR3 is TGCGCCAGCAGCGGAGGGGACGGAACCTACTACGAGCAGTACTTC. Amino acids: CASSGGDGTYYEQYF.

CDR3: CSARDWGQGIHEQYF. CDR3 coding DNA: TGCAGTGCTAGAGACTGGGGACAGGGGATCCACGAGCAGTACTTC. The chain is built from TRBV20-1 and TRBJ2-5, with 10 positions matching TRBD1. The J call may be in error: the DNA end matches TRBJ2-7 better. This CDR3 comprises 15 residues. Germline CDR1 reads DFQATT; CDR2 reads SNEGSKA (reference sequence).

In its sample, this clonotype was seen a few times. The rearrangement uses TRBV12-3 or TRBV12-4 and TRBJ2-1; 7 nucleotides line up with TRBD1. This CDR3 has 15 residues. The trim removed 5 bases at V and 2 bases at J, leaving 6 bases unmatched. The CDR3 protein is CASSEGQSTYNEQFF. The CDR3 DNA reads as TGTGCCAGCAGTGAGGGACAGTCAACCTACAATGAGCAGTTCTTC.

The genes are TRBV24-1 and TRBJ2-7; D ambiguous. TRBJ2-5 explains the end of the DNA better; the J call may be wrong. The V gene's germline CDR1 is KGHDR and CDR2 SFDVKD. The CDR3 has 12 amino acids. The chain's CDR3 is CATSDYRETQYF. The CDR3 nucleotides read TGTGCCACCAGTGATTATAGAGAGACCCAGTACTTC.

V and J are TRBV4-1 and TRBJ2-4; 9 positions match TRBD1. The germline V gene encodes CDR1 MGHRA and CDR2 YSYEKL. CDR3 length: 16 amino acids. The ends lost 4 bases at V and 8 bases at J; junction bases unmatched: 12. The CDR3 DNA reads TGCGCCAGCAGCCGGGGACAGGGCGCGAATATAGACATTCAGTACTTC. It is translated as CASSRGQGANIDIQYF.

This clonotype turned up a few times. This chain uses TRBV9 with TRBJ2-7; D gene uncertain. V lost 0 bases to trimming and J lost 0 bases, with 7 bases between them. Germline V CDR1 and CDR2: SGDLS, YYNGEE. The CDR3 sequence is 14 residues long. This CDR3 is CASSVDAYSYEQYF. CDR3 DNA sequence: TGTGCCAGCAGCGTAGACGCGTACTCCTACGAGCAGTACTTC.

The rearrangement links TRBV10-2 to TRBJ1-2; TRBD1 is a possible D gene (6 bases). Between the trimmed V and J ends, which lost 2 bases and 8 bases, there was a span of 15 bases. Germline-derived CDR1 and CDR2 are WSHSY and SAAADI. The CDR3 runs to 14 residues. The CDR3 loop is CASSEETGRVGYTF. CDR3 coding DNA: TGCGCCAGCAGTGAGGAAACAGGGCGCGTGGGCTACACCTTC.

The chain employs TRBV20-1 and TRBJ2-7; 7 nucleotides line up with TRBD2. The V and J ends lost 5 bases and 4 bases, in that order; junction bases with no gene match: 11. Germline V gene sequence: CDR1 DFQATT, CDR2 SNEGSKA (reference sequence). There are 14 residues in the CDR3. Written as DNA, the CDR3 is TGCAGTGCTCGGCTAGCGGCAAATCTTTACGAGCAGTACTTC. It specifies CSARLAANLYEQYF.

This clonotype was recorded a few times. The CDR3 sequence is CASSSRAGNYNEQFF. For the CDR3, the DNA is TGCGCCAGCAGCTCGAGAGCGGGTAACTACAATGAGCAGTTCTTC. V usage is TRBV5-1 and J usage is TRBJ2-1; tentative D call: TRBD2 (6 bases). CDR1 SGHRS and CDR2 YFSETQ come from the germline V gene. This CDR3 contains 15 residues. V was clipped by 3 bases and J by 3 bases, with 13 bases between them.

A few counts support this clonotype. Here the CDR3 reads CSAYVSGGSYNEQFF. The DNA for the CDR3 is TGCAGCGCCTATGTTAGCGGAGGGAGCTACAATGAGCAGTTCTTC. The chain carries TRBV29-1 and TRBJ2-1, with D possibly TRBD2 on 6 matching bases. V lost 7 bases and J lost 3, with 19 bases in between. Germline values: CDR1 SQVTM, CDR2 ANQGSEA. The CDR3 has 15 residues.